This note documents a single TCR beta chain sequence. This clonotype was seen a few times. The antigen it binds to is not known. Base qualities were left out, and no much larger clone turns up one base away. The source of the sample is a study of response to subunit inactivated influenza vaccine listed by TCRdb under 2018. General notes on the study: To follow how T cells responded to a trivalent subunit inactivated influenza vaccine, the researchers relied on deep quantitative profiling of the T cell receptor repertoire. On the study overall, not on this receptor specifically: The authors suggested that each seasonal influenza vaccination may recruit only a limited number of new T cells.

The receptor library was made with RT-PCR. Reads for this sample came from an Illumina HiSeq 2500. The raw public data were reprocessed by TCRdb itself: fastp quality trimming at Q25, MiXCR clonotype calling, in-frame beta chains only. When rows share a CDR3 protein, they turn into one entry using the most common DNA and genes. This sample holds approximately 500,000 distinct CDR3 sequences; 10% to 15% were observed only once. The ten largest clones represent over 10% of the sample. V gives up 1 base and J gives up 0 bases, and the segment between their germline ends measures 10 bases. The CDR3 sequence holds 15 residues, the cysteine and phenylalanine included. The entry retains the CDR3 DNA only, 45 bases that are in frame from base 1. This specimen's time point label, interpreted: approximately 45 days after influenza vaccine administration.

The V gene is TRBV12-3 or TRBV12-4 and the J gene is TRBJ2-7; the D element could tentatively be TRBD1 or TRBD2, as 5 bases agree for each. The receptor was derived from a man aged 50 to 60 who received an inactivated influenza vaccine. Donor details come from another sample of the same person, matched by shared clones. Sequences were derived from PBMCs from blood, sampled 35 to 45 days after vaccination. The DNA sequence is TGTGCCAGCAGTTTAGACGGGGACGGCTCCTACGAGCAGTACTTC. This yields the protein CASSLDGDGSYEQYF.